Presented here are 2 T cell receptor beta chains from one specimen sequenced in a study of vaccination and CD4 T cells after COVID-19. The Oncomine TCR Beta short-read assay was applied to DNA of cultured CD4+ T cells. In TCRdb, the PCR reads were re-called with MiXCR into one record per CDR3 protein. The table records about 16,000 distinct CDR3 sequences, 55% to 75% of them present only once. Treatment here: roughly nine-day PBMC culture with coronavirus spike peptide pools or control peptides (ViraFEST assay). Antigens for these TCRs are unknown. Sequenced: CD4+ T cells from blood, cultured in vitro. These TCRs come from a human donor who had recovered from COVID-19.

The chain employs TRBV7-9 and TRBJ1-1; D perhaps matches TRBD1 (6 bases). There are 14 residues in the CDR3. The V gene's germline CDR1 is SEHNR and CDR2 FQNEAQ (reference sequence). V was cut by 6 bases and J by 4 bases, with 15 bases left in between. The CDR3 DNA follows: TGTGCCAGCAGTCTCGGGGGGCATGGCACTGAAGCTTTCTTT. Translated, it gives CASSLGGHGTEAFF.

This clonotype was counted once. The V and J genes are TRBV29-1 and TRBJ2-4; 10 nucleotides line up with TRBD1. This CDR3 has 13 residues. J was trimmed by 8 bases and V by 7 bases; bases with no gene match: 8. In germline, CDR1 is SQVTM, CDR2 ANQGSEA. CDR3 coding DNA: TGCAGCGCAGGGACAGGGGACGGGTACATTCAGTACTTC. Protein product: CSAGTGDGYIQYF.